One and the same sample provided the 8 T cell receptor beta chains below, sequenced in a study of CD8 T cells in Susac syndrome. Reverse transcription of about 0.5 to 1 ug RNA was performed with random hexamers. From the immunoSEQ multiplex PCR reads, TCRdb called clonotypes with MiXCR, one entry per CDR3 protein. Here the sample spans tens of thousands of distinct CDR3 sequences, roughly 93% being singletons. Source material: CD8+ T cells from PBMCs. The receptors were gathered from a human donor in good health.

This clonotype was recorded once. The V and J genes are TRBV7-9 and TRBJ2-1; D gene ambiguous. Deletions cut 5 bases from V and 0 bases from J, with 11 bases between. This CDR3 region has 15 residues. CDR1 is SEHNR, CDR2 FQNEAQ, per germline (reference sequence). The CDR3 sequence is CASSDSPISYNEQFF. CDR3 DNA sequence: TGTGCCAGCAGCGACTCACCGATCTCCTACAATGAGCAGTTCTTC.

To note about this clonotype: The junction differs from germline at one of its ends, possibly a read error. DNA of the CDR3: TGCGCCAGCAGCCAAGAACAGGGCTACGATGAGCAGTTCTTC. Protein sequence: CASSQEQGYDEQFF. The rearrangement links TRBV4-1 to TRBJ2-1; D is possibly TRBD1 (6 bases). From germline, CDR1 is MGHRA and CDR2 YSYEKL. The CDR3 has 14 amino acids.

DNA of the CDR3: TGTGCCAGCACCCGGGGGACAGGGGCAGATACGCAGTATTTT. Encoded protein: CASTRGTGADTQYF. The chain recombines TRBV7-8 with TRBJ2-3; TRBD1 matches 10 bases. CDR1 and CDR2 from the germline V gene are SGHVS and FQNEAQ. The CDR3 runs to 14 residues. V lost 7 bases, J lost 4 bases, and 5 bases stayed unmatched.

This chain uses TRBV13 with TRBJ1-1; a weak D match, TRBD1 (5 bases). This CDR3 region has 15 residues. With 4 bases removed from V and 1 base from J, the gap between germline ends came to 13 bases. In germline, CDR1 is PRHDT, CDR2 FYEKMQ (reference sequence). This CDR3 reads CASSSFAGRNTEAFF. As DNA, the CDR3 is TGTGCCAGCAGCTCGTTTGCGGGGCGGAACACTGAAGCTTTCTTT.

The gene calls are TRBV7-6 and TRBJ2-1; the match to TRBD2 covers 9 bases. This CDR3 is built from 15 residues. Germline V gives CDR1 SGHVS, CDR2 FNYEAQ. J was trimmed by 7 bases and V by 4 bases; bases with no gene match: 8. In nucleotides, the CDR3 is TGTGCCAGCAGCTACCCGGGACTAGCAACAAATGAGCAGTTCTTC. Its protein is CASSYPGLATNEQFF.

The gene calls are TRBV11-2 and TRBJ2-7; D remains unclear. The length of the CDR3 is 13 residues. Germline CDR1 is SGHAT and CDR2 is FQNNGV. Trimming took 1 base from V and 5 from J, leaving 9 bases between them. The CDR3 reads CASSLGGLDEQYF. The CDR3 nucleotides read TGTGCCAGCAGCTTAGGCGGCTTAGACGAGCAGTACTTC. Full variable domain (remainder filled in from reference TRBV11-2 and TRBJ2-7): EAGVAQSPRYKIIEKRQSVAFWCNPISGHATLYWYQQILGQGPKLLIQFQNNGVVDDSQLPKDRFSAERLKGVDSTLKIQPAKLEDSAVYLCASSLGGLDEQYFGPGTRLTVT.

This rearrangement joins TRBV6-5 to TRBJ2-3, with D perhaps TRBD1 (6 bases). The germline V gene has CDR1 MNHEY and CDR2 SVGAGI. There are 14 residues in the CDR3. Trimming took 3 bases from V and 4 from J, leaving 11 bases between them. CDR3: CASSYLGASDTQYF. DNA of the CDR3: TGTGCCAGCAGTTATCTGGGGGCATCAGATACGCAGTATTTT.

This sequence joins TRBV27 and TRBJ2-1, with 7 bases lining up with TRBD2. Germline values: CDR1 MNHEY, CDR2 SMNVEV (reference sequence). This CDR3 region has 15 residues. The V gene end was trimmed by 3 bases and the J gene end by 4 bases; junction bases not matched to a gene: 6. The CDR3 here is CASSLTTSAYNEQFF. The CDR3 coding sequence is TGTGCCAGCAGTTTGACTACTAGCGCATACAATGAGCAGTTCTTC.